This T cell receptor beta chain was retrieved from a study of long-term antiretroviral therapy in people with HIV. Study as a whole: It was about a decade before the 2015 immediate-ART recommendation that the earliest samples were taken.

Broader study findings: Blood collection from about 2003 to 2018 possibly occurred under older ART regimens. Subsequent to ART, diversity was augmented yet persisted below that of transplant donor controls.

The libraries were made with immunoSEQ v3.0 at survey level. The data were produced by immunoSEQ multiplex PCR, yet TCRdb's version contains in-frame clones alone and is incomplete. The sample consists of about 40,000 clones, around 85% of them appearing once. Each donor provided at least one pre-ART PBMC sample and at least two post-ART PBMC samples. For this clone: Its specificity is not known.

The sequence was collected from a woman aged 45-60 years with HIV. The sample in question was unsorted PBMCs, obtained 1.2 years after starting antiretroviral therapy.

DNA of the CDR3: TGCGCCAGCAGCTTGATTTGGCAGGGGGGCACCGGGGAGCTGTTTTTT. Its protein is CASSLIWQGGTGELFF. The chain couples TRBV5-1 to TRBJ2-2, with TRBD1 as a possible D gene (7 bases). There are 16 residues in the CDR3. Between the trimmed V and J ends, which lost 1 base and 4 bases, there was a span of 14 bases. Per germline, CDR1 SGHRS and CDR2 YFSETQ.